The source of this T cell receptor beta chain is a study of regulatory T cells in long-lasting Graves disease. Study in general: Graves' patients with a new diagnosis had received antithyroid drugs under 3 months. Study-level findings and limits: Those with persistent Graves' had less TCR diversity than newly diagnosed patients. Comparison showed that persistent patients shared more public clonotypes (about 2,600) than new patients (about 970).

Regarding this clonotype: Its target is unknown.

The germline V gene has CDR1 MGHRA and CDR2 YSYEKL. This CDR3 is 15 amino acids long. Trimming removed 3 bases from V and 3 bases from J; junction bases left unmatched: 4. Time point defined: newly diagnosed GD, antithyroid drugs for less than 3 months. Generation of the TCR library employed RNA extracted from PBMCs. Both iRepertoire HTBI primers and Arm-PCR of CDR3 regions were used to build the TCR beta libraries. One entry per CDR3 protein results from TCRdb running MiXCR on the multiplex PCR reads. The profile covers about 610,000 distinct CDR3 sequences, with about 16% appearing a single time and 12% taken by the ten largest. Separately, the same data were catalogued under a study of T cells in Graves' hyperthyroidism and ophthalmopathy.

This chain joins TRBV4-1 and TRBJ2-5; 10 bases map to TRBD2. Sequencing used peripheral blood mononuclear cells (PBMCs), obtained at new diagnosis, from a patient treated with antithyroid drugs. The sequence came from a man between 18 and 35 years old with Graves disease. The CDR3 coding sequence is TGCGCCAGCAGCCAGGGACTAGCGACCGAAGAGACCCAGTACTTC. Encoded protein: CASSQGLATEETQYF.